Listed below are T cell receptor beta chains from one sample, sequenced in a study of shared clonotypes between healthy human individuals. The assay was immunoSEQ multiplex PCR, and TCRdb's table has in-frame clones only and misses some. Of around 510,000 clones listed, about 96% were seen once; the top ten hold about 0.059%. The source material was naive CD4+ T cells sorted from blood. Source of these receptors: a woman aged 30 to 39 in good health. CDR3s include the opening cysteine and the closing phenylalanine or tryptophan. The D gene is left open where the match is weak. Only part of the rows carry a size: once, few, many, or a class if the clone is expanded.

V gene,clone size,J gene,D gene,CDR3 protein,CDR3 DNA
TRBV7-9,.,TRBJ1-1,.,CASSVDGTEAFF,TGTGCCAGCAGCGTAGATGGCACTGAAGCTTTCTTT
TRBV4-2,once,TRBJ1-1,TRBD1,CASSQVRTGSTEAFF,TGTGCCAGCAGCCAAGTGCGGACAGGGAGCACTGAAGCTTTCTTT
TRBV4-1,.,TRBJ2-2,.,CASSRGHGLTGELFF,TGCGCCAGCAGCCGCGGACACGGACTCACCGGGGAGCTGTTTTTT
TRBV2,.,TRBJ1-3,TRBD1,CASSERQGHSGNTIYF,TGTGCCAGCAGTGAAAGACAGGGTCACTCTGGAAACACCATATATTTT
TRBV28,.,TRBJ1-1,.,CASEWGNVNTEAFF,TGTGCCAGCGAGTGGGGAAACGTGAACACTGAAGCTTTCTTT
TRBV19,few,TRBJ2-7,.,CASSIGREQYF,TGTGCCAGTAGCATAGGACGGGAGCAGTACTTC
TRBV5-1,.,TRBJ1-1,.,CASSSGMVRALNTEAFF,TGCGCCAGCAGCTCCGGCATGGTGAGGGCACTGAACACTGAAGCTTTCTTT
TRBV5-6,.,TRBJ2-2,.,CASSSGPRGTGELFF,TGTGCCAGCAGCTCCGGGCCCCGGGGCACCGGGGAGCTGTTTTTT
TRBV9,.,TRBJ2-7,.,CASSPGGTVPYEQYF,TGTGCCAGCAGTCCCGGTGGAACCGTTCCCTACGAGCAGTACTTC
TRBV30,.,TRBJ1-1,.,CAWSVSGFRTEAFF,TGTGCCTGGAGTGTTTCCGGGTTTAGGACTGAAGCTTTCTTT
TRBV7-9,.,TRBJ2-1,TRBD2,CASSSGLAGLFF,TGTGCCAGCAGCTCGGGACTAGCGGGATTGTTCTTC
TRBV2,.,TRBJ2-5,.,CASGTLETQYF,TGTGCCAGCGGCACCTTGGAGACCCAGTACTTC
TRBV29-1,.,TRBJ2-7,.,CSVESDGPYEQYF,TGCAGCGTTGAGTCGGATGGGCCCTACGAGCAGTACTTC